Ten or more counts support the clone carrying this T cell receptor (beta chain). What it binds is unknown. These data come from a study of CD8 T cells in ankylosing spondylitis. Findings of the study overall: A motif of roughly eight highly homologous TCR beta variants was seen as apparently characteristic of ankylosing spondylitis blood.

TCRdb reanalysed the 5' RACE reads using MiXCR and keeps one entry per CDR3 protein. The sample comprises roughly 97,000 distinct CDR3 sequences, about 8.6% of which are singletons, and more than 9.5% rests with the top ten. Input material: blood, either unsorted or a sorted T cell fraction (not recorded which). This clonotype was sampled from a male donor with ankylosing spondylitis or in good health (not recorded which).

CDR3 coding DNA: TGCGCCAGCAGCCAATATTCCCAGTTGGACACTGAAGCTTTCTTT. Translation: CASSQYSQLDTEAFF. The chain employs TRBV4-3 and TRBJ1-1; D is unclear. The germline V gene has CDR1 LGHNA and CDR2 YSLEER. With 2 bases removed from V and 3 bases from J, the gap between germline ends came to 13 bases. The CDR3 runs 15 residues.